The T cell receptor beta chain under discussion was sequenced for a study of blood T cell repertoires in COVID-19. Turning to the study itself: COVID-19 samples from acute and convalescent phases originated in the United States, Italy and Spain.

J was trimmed by 0 bases and V by 2 bases; bases with no gene match: 8. The CDR3 length is 18 residues. The germline V gene encodes CDR1 SGHRS and CDR2 YFSETQ. Clones were read by immunoSEQ multiplex PCR, and TCRdb kept only the in-frame ones, dropping some. The sample has 350,000 to 550,000 clones, nearly 90% seen once. The age range of participants was about 18 to 90 years, with residence in about two dozen US areas. The V and J genes are TRBV5-1 and TRBJ2-1; 10 bases are shared with TRBD2. The TCR comes from a woman aged 18 to 35 with acute COVID-19. The sample consisted of PBMCs or T cells enriched from blood (not recorded which). CDR3 sequence reads: CASSLRTSGLSSYNEQFF. The CDR3 bases are TGCGCCAGCAGCTTAAGGACTAGCGGATTGAGCTCCTACAATGAGCAGTTCTTC. The whole variable domain, filled in from reference TRBV5-1 and TRBJ2-1, reads KAGVTQTPRYLIKTRGQQVTLSCSPISGHRSVSWYQQTPGQGLQFLFEYFSETQRNKGNFPGRFSGRQFSNSRSEMNVSTLELGDSALYLCASSLRTSGLSSYNEQFFGPGTRLTVL.